The rows below give T cell receptor beta chains drawn from one sample of a study of blood T cell repertoires in COVID-19. Method: immunoSEQ multiplex PCR; TCRdb's copy keeps in-frame clones and lacks some. Of some 350,000 clones in the sample, approximately 89% were seen once. The material sequenced was PBMCs or T cells enriched from blood (not recorded which). The origin of the receptors is a man aged 25 to 40 who had recovered from COVID-19. CDR3s include the opening cysteine and the closing phenylalanine or tryptophan. Each record gives: J gene, clone size, D gene, V gene, CDR3 protein, CDR3 DNA. The D gene is left open where the match is weak. Not every row has a clone size; where given, it reads once, few, many or a size class.

TRBJ2-3 NA NA TRBV28 CASSLGYSPRDTQYF TGTGCCAGCAGTTTAGGGTACAGTCCTCGGGATACGCAGTATTTT
TRBJ1-1 NA NA TRBV5-8 CASSWASSAFF TGTGCCAGCAGCTGGGCCTCGTCAGCTTTCTTT
TRBJ1-6 NA TRBD1 TRBV5-1 CASSLDPGGGSPLHF TGCGCCAGCAGCTTGGATCCAGGGGGAGGTTCACCCCTCCACTTT
TRBJ2-2 NA NA TRBV30 CAWSAGWSGGELFF TGTGCCTGGAGTGCCGGGTGGTCGGGAGGGGAGCTGTTTTTT
TRBJ1-2 NA TRBD1 TRBV10-2 CASLDRNYGYTF TGCGCCAGCTTGGACAGGAACTATGGCTACACCTTC
TRBJ2-7 NA NA TRBV27 CASSLLFAYEQYF TGTGCCAGCAGTTTATTATTCGCCTACGAGCAGTACTTC
TRBJ2-5 NA NA TRBV30 CAWSLLRGETQYF TGTGCCTGGAGTCTTCTCCGGGGAGAGACCCAGTACTTC
TRBJ2-3 NA NA TRBV28 CASSLQGLAWGGQYF TGTGCCAGCAGTTTACAGGGACTCGCCTGGGGCGGGCAGTATTTT
TRBJ2-1 NA NA TRBV9 CASSVAHEPNTPYNEQFF TGTGCCAGCAGTGTCGCACACGAACCGAACACCCCATACAATGAGCAGTTCTTC
TRBJ1-2 NA TRBD1 TRBV24-1 CATSEGTGRGDGYTF TGTGCCACCAGTGAGGGGACAGGGAGGGGTGATGGCTACACCTTC
TRBJ2-5 NA NA TRBV5-1 CASSLAVPETETQYF TGCGCCAGCAGCTTGGCAGTCCCCGAAACAGAGACCCAGTACTTC
TRBJ1-4 few TRBD1 TRBV5-1 CASSLEGASIELFF TGCGCCAGCAGCTTGGAGGGGGCATCGATAGAACTGTTTTTT
TRBJ1-4 NA NA TRBV3-1/TRBV3-2 CASSLPGEKLFF TGTGCCAGCAGCCTCCCGGGGGAAAAACTGTTTTTT
TRBJ2-7 NA NA TRBV13 CASSLEGPSYEQYF TGTGCCAGCAGCTTGGAGGGGCCGTCCTACGAGCAGTACTTC
TRBJ1-5 NA NA TRBV12-3/TRBV12-4 CASSLGWRQPQHF TGTGCCAGCAGTTTGGGATGGAGGCAGCCCCAGCATTTT
TRBJ2-5 NA TRBD2 TRBV4-2 CASSQDLTSGQETQYF TGTGCCAGCAGCCAAGATCTGACTAGCGGCCAAGAGACCCAGTACTTC
TRBJ2-5 NA NA TRBV5-8 CARAPQRYQETQYF TGTGCCAGGGCGCCCCAGAGGTACCAAGAGACCCAGTACTTC
TRBJ2-1 NA TRBD1 TRBV6-1 CASSEFIRGLYNEQFF TGTGCCAGCAGTGAATTTATTAGGGGGCTCTACAATGAGCAGTTCTTC
TRBJ2-2 few NA TRBV11-3 CASSLDADTGELFF TGTGCCAGCAGCTTAGATGCAGACACCGGGGAGCTGTTTTTT
TRBJ2-7 NA TRBD2 TRBV4-1 CASSQDGGGTYEQYF TGCGCCAGCAGCCAAGATGGCGGGGGGACCTACGAGCAGTACTTC
TRBJ2-7 NA NA TRBV25-1 CASSELAGLAYEQYF TGTGCCAGCAGTGAATTGGCAGGGTTGGCCTACGAGCAGTACTTC
TRBJ1-5 NA NA TRBV2 CASSEGPGINQPQHF TGTGCCAGCAGTGAAGGGCCAGGGATAAATCAGCCCCAGCATTTT
TRBJ2-7 NA NA TRBV11-2 CASSLEPGTSYEQYF TGTGCCAGCAGCTTAGAACCTGGTACTTCCTACGAGCAGTACTTC
TRBJ1-1 few TRBD1 TRBV29-1 CSVQMQGASEAFF TGCAGCGTTCAGATGCAGGGGGCTTCTGAAGCTTTCTTT
TRBJ2-2 NA TRBD1 TRBV28 CASRPDKTGVTGELFF TGTGCCAGCAGACCCGACAAGACAGGGGTCACCGGGGAGCTGTTTTTT
TRBJ2-1 NA TRBD1 TRBV5-1 CASSFLPGQGYNEQFF TGCGCCAGCAGCTTCTTACCGGGACAGGGATACAATGAGCAGTTCTTC
TRBJ2-5 NA TRBD1 TRBV5-1 CASSSGTGAWSTQDTQYF TGCGCCAGCAGCAGCGGGACAGGGGCATGGTCTACCCAAGATACCCAGTACTTC
TRBJ2-1 NA TRBD2 TRBV28 CASSLMGLAGGRGEQFF TGTGCCAGCAGCCTGATGGGACTAGCGGGGGGACGAGGGGAGCAGTTCTTC
TRBJ2-1 NA NA TRBV7-2 CASSFQQTYNEQFF TGTGCCAGCAGCTTTCAACAGACCTACAATGAGCAGTTCTTC
TRBJ2-1 once NA TRBV27 CASSLFTRSSYNEQFF TGTGCCAGCAGTTTATTCACGAGGAGCTCCTACAATGAGCAGTTCTTC
TRBJ2-3 NA NA TRBV7-3 CASSSGTTDTQYF TGTGCCAGCAGCTCCGGTACGACAGATACGCAGTATTTT
TRBJ2-1 NA NA TRBV6-1 CASSEGPSSYNEQFF TGTGCCAGCAGTGAGGGGCCTAGCTCCTACAATGAGCAGTTCTTC